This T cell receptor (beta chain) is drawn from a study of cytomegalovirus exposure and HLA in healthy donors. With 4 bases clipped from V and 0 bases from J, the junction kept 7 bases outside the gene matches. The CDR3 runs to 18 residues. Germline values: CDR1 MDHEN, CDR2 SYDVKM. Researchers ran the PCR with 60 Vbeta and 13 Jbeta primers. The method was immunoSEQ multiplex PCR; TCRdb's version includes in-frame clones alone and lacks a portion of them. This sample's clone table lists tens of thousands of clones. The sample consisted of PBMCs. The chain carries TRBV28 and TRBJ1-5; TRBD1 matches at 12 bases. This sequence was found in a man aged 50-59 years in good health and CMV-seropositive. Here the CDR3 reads CASSCGTGGTYSNQPQHF. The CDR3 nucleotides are TGTGCCAGCAGTTGTGGGACAGGGGGCACCTATAGCAATCAGCCCCAGCATTTT.